The 5 T cell receptor beta chains listed next were all sequenced from one sample in a study of T cell responses to AZD1222 COVID-19 vaccine. Profiling relied on immunoSEQ multiplex PCR, and the TCRdb table lists in-frame clones only, not all of them. The sample lists tens of thousands of clones, roughly 93% occurring once. Sample: peripheral blood, taken on day 0 of AZD1222 vaccination. Source of these receptors: an adult in good health.

The chain joins TRBV6-2 or TRBV6-3 to TRBJ1-2; 9 bases agree with TRBD1. This CDR3 spans 14 amino acids. Trimming removed 6 bases from V and 5 bases from J; junction bases left unmatched: 7. CDR1 and CDR2 from the germline V gene are MNHEY and SVGEGT. The CDR3 sequence: CASSRTGDWYGYTF. DNA for the CDR3: TGTGCCAGCAGCCGGACAGGGGATTGGTATGGCTACACCTTC.

This sequence joins TRBV5-1 and TRBJ1-2; weak D call: TRBD1 (6 bases). V was pared by 0 bases and J by 0 bases, with 9 bases between. The CDR3 has 15 residues. Germline CDR1 reads SGHRS; CDR2 reads YFSETQ. The CDR3 protein is CASSLGTDTNYGYTF. DNA for the CDR3: TGCGCCAGCAGCTTGGGGACAGATACTAACTATGGCTACACCTTC.

The V gene is TRBV20-1, the J gene TRBJ2-7; no clear D gene. V dropped 3 bases and J dropped 2 bases, with 8 bases sitting between them. CDR3 length equals 12 residues. Germline V lookup: CDR1 DFQATT, CDR2 SNEGSKA (reference sequence). CDR3 nucleotides: TGCAGTGCTAGTACGGCAGCCTACGAGCAGTACTTC. This translates into CSASTAAYEQYF.

The chain links TRBV19 to TRBJ1-5, with 8 bases matching TRBD1. Looked up from germline, CDR1 is LNHDA and CDR2 is SQIVND (reference sequence). The CDR3 consists of 14 residues. The V gene end was trimmed by 5 bases and the J gene end by 4 bases; junction bases not matched to a gene: 4. Here the CDR3 reads CASSDRTGNQPQHF. The CDR3, as DNA: TGTGCCAGTAGTGACAGGACAGGGAATCAGCCCCAGCATTTT.

The chain has TRBV14 and TRBJ1-1, with a tentative D call TRBD1 (6 bases). Trimming took off 1 base at V and 1 base at J, with 25 bases between the two ends. Germline-derived CDR1 and CDR2 are SGHDN and FVKESK. This CDR3 comprises 20 residues. This chain's CDR3 is CASSQGLLGEQGSWNTEAFF. The CDR3 DNA follows: TGTGCCAGCAGCCAAGGACTTCTAGGCGAACAGGGAAGTTGGAACACTGAAGCTTTCTTT.